Below are 24 T cell receptor beta chains sequenced from a single sample in a study of tumor and adjacent non-tumor tissue in lung cancer. A modified ARM-PCR protocol with three rounds of nested PCR amplified TCRbeta. One entry per CDR3 protein results from TCRdb running MiXCR on the multiplex PCR reads. The sample holds 120,000 or so distinct CDR3 sequences; 60% to 70% are singletons and the top ten take around 13%. This sample's RNA came from whole unsorted tissue. Sequences were obtained from lung tumor tissue. The receptors here all came from a man aged 30-40 years with non-small cell lung cancer.

This clonotype has just a few counts. The germline gene is not matched at one end of the junction; a read error may be the cause. Here the CDR3 DNA reads TGTGCCACCAGTGATTTACTGGGGCCTTCCTACAATGAGCACTTCTTC. It is translated as CATSDLLGPSYNEHFF. The rearrangement uses TRBV24-1 and TRBJ2-1; possible D gene TRBD1, 5 bases. CDR3 length: 16 residues. Germline V gives CDR1 KGHDR, CDR2 SFDVKD.

This clonotype was recorded many times. The chain has TRBV11-3 and TRBJ2-2; 9 bases map to TRBD2. This CDR3 spans 15 amino acids. Unmatched junction bases numbered 8, after V lost 7 bases and J lost 5 bases. CDR1 SGHNT and CDR2 YENEEA come from the germline V gene. The CDR3: CASTSAGGETGELFF. CDR3 DNA sequence: TGTGCCAGCACTTCGGCGGGGGGGGAAACCGGGGAGCTGTTTTTT. Filled out from reference TRBV11-3 and TRBJ2-2, the complete variable domain reads EAGVVQSPRYKIIEKKQPVAFWCNPISGHNTLYWYLQNLGQGPELLIRYENEEAVDDSQLPKDRFSAERLKGVDSTLKIQPAELGDSAVYLCASTSAGGETGELFFGEGSRLTVL.

This clonotype showed up just once. Compared with germline, one end of the junction differs, possibly owing to a read error. The chain uses TRBV12-3 or TRBV12-4 and TRBJ1-5; possibly TRBD1 for D (6 bases). The J call may be incorrect, as the DNA end agrees better with TRBJ2-3. The CDR3 has 15 amino acids. The CDR3 DNA reads TGCGCCAGCAGCCTAGTCTGGGGGCTCAATCAGCCCCAGTATTTT. This gives the protein CASSLVWGLNQPQYF.

Concerning this clonotype itself: A read error is possible here, since a much larger clone lies one base away. This chain uses TRBV6-6 with TRBJ2-6; TRBD1 matches 9 bases. The CDR3 covers 18 residues. The V segment lost 2 bases and the J segment 6 bases; nucleotides outside the gene matches: 11. Looked up from germline, CDR1 is MNHNY and CDR2 is SVGAGI (reference sequence). The CDR3, as DNA: TGTGCCAGCAGTTACGGGGGACAGGGCGTCCCTGAGGCCAACGTCCTGACTTTC. Translated: CASSYGGQGVPEANVLTF.

Many counts were recorded for this clonotype. This chain uses TRBV11-1 with TRBJ2-7; D is possibly TRBD2 (5 bases). This CDR3 is 14 amino acids long. The ends were cut back, 4 bases at V and 3 bases at J, with 13 bases in the middle. CDR1 is SGHAT, CDR2 FQDESV, per germline (reference sequence). The CDR3: CASSSSGNRYEQYF. CDR3 coding DNA: TGTGCCAGCAGCTCCTCGGGAAATCGCTACGAGCAGTACTTC.

To note about this clonotype: Possible read error: a much larger clone is one base away. The chain employs TRBV20-1 and TRBJ1-1; D call uncertain. Germline loops: CDR1 DFQATT, CDR2 SNEGSKA (reference sequence). V was trimmed by 2 bases and J by 0 bases, leaving 10 bases between them. The CDR3 covers 14 residues. The CDR3 coding sequence is TGCAGTGCTAGAAATGGGGAAATGAACACTGAAGCTTTCTTT. Translation: CSARNGEMNTEAFF.

Regarding this clonotype: The conserved phenylalanine or tryptophan is not found at the CDR3 terminus, so this likely reflects a read error. This chain links TRBV29-1 with TRBJ1-1, with a tentative D call TRBD1 (6 bases). Between the trimmed V and J ends, which lost 3 bases and 1 base, there was a span of 9 bases. Germline V CDR1 and CDR2: SQVTM, ANQGSEA. This CDR3 contains 13 residues. The CDR3 here is CSVELQGNTEAFS. The DNA of the CDR3 is TGCAGCGTTGAGTTACAGGGGAACACTGAAGCTTTCTCT.

Details on this clonotype: Germline and junction disagree at one end, which may indicate a read error. The chain links TRBV11-2 to TRBJ2-5; 13 bases are a match to TRBD2. Germline V gives CDR1 SGHAT, CDR2 FQNNGV. This CDR3 has 16 residues. CDR3: CASSSQLAGGPETQHF. For the CDR3, the DNA is TGTGCCAGCAGCTCTCAACTAGCGGGGGGGCCGGAGACCCAGCACTTC.

The V call is TRBV5-1, the J call TRBJ2-7; tentatively, D is TRBD1 (6 bases). In germline, CDR1 is SGHRS, CDR2 YFSETQ. This CDR3 has 13 residues. Trimming left V 4 bases short and J 7 bases short, with 15 bases between. The CDR3 coding sequence is TGCGCCAGCAGCCCGGGGACAATTTGTGAGCAGTACTTC. Protein product: CASSPGTICEQYF.

Comments on this clonotype: A read error may explain this, as a much larger clone is one base away. V gene TRBV10-3 combines with J gene TRBJ2-3; D is unresolved. CDR1 is ENHRY, CDR2 SYGVKD, per germline. The CDR3 length is 12 residues. Here the CDR3 DNA reads TGTGTCATCCTTGGTCCCTTGTGGACGCAGTATTTT. Translation gives CVILGPLWTQYF.

Regarding this clonotype: This may be a read error, as it is one base from a much larger clone. The chain carries TRBV12-3 or TRBV12-4 and TRBJ2-3; TRBD2 is a possible D gene (5 bases). The V and J ends lost 3 bases and 0 bases respectively, with 13 bases between them. The CDR3 is 16 residues long. In nucleotides, the CDR3 is TGTGCCAGCAGTTTTGGGGAGAGTGCTAGCACAGATACGCAGTATTTT. Translation gives CASSFGESASTDTQYF.

This clonotype was recorded a few times. The junction does not match germline at one end; this may be a read error. V usage is TRBV11-1 and J usage is TRBJ2-7; 7 bases line up with TRBD1. CDR3 length: 13 residues. Germline V gene sequence: CDR1 SGHAT, CDR2 FQDESV (reference sequence). CDR3 amino acids: CASKADRSVEPYF. The CDR3 bases are TGTGCCAGCAAAGCGGACAGGTCCGTCGAGCCGTACTTC.

With respect to this clonotype: At one of its ends the junction is not consistent with the germline gene, which may arise from a read error. The V gene is TRBV6-6, the J gene TRBJ2-1; 10 bases agree with TRBD2. The CDR3 contains 17 residues. The germline V gene encodes CDR1 MNHNY and CDR2 SVGAGI (reference sequence). The chain's CDR3 is CAGSYLTSGMMYNEQFF. CDR3 nucleotides: TGTGCCGGCAGTTATTTAACTAGCGGGATGATGTACAATGAGCAGTTCTTC.

About this clonotype: A much bigger clone sits one base away, suggesting this may be a read error. The chain is built from TRBV20-1 and TRBJ1-2, with D uncertain. The CDR3 runs to 11 residues. Germline CDR1 and CDR2: DFQATT and SNEGSKA (reference sequence). CDR3 nucleotides: TGCAATGCTAGTCCGGACTATGGCTACACCTTC. The encoded protein is CNASPDYGYTF.

A remark on this clonotype: At one end, the junction sequence differs from germline, possibly due to a read error. This chain joins TRBV20-1 and TRBJ2-5, with 8 bases fitting TRBD2. This CDR3 is 16 amino acids long. Germline CDR1 is DFQATT and CDR2 is SNEGSKA (reference sequence). CDR3 amino acids: CSARDSLLADLETQCF. The CDR3 DNA reads as TGCAGTGCTAGAGACTCGTTACTAGCGGACTTAGAGACCCAGTGCTTC.

The table lists this clonotype with many counts. The J gene is TRBJ1-1, the V gene TRBV20-1; 11 positions agree with TRBD1. This CDR3 spans 12 amino acids. CDR1 and CDR2 from the germline V gene are DFQATT and SNEGSKA (reference sequence). V gave up 5 bases and J gave up 10 bases; unmatched junction bases: 6. The CDR3 coding sequence is TGCAGTGCTCCGGACAGGGGGCTCGGAGCTTTCTTT. Protein: CSAPDRGLGAFF.

Concerning this clonotype itself: One end of the junction varies from germline; a read error may be responsible. V and J are TRBV11-3 and TRBJ2-3; D is undetermined. Germline lookup yields CDR1 SGHNT and CDR2 YENEEA. This CDR3 contains 13 residues. The DNA for the CDR3 is TGTACCAGCAGCCCTGAACACACAGATACGCAGTATTTT. It specifies CTSSPEHTDTQYF. Full variable domain (rest looked up from reference TRBV11-3 and TRBJ2-3): EAGVVQSPRYKIIEKKQPVAFWCNPISGHNTLYWYLQNLGQGPELLIRYENEEAVDDSQLPKDRFSAERLKGVDSTLKIQPAELGDSAVYLCTSSPEHTDTQYFGPGTRLTVL.

This clonotype was found a few times. Given the absence of the conserved phenylalanine or tryptophan at the CDR3 end, a read error is likely. This rearrangement joins TRBV13 to TRBJ2-7, with TRBD1 matching over 12 bases. This CDR3 contains 17 residues. V was clipped by 4 bases and J by 1 base; unmatched bases: 8. The germline gives CDR1 PRHDT, CDR2 FYEKMQ (reference sequence). CDR3 protein: CASSSRDRGPRSYEQYY. Written as DNA, the CDR3 is TGTGCCAGCAGCTCCCGGGACAGGGGGCCTCGGTCCTACGAGCAGTACTAC.

Points on this clonotype: This clone may be a read error of a much larger clone one base away. The V gene is TRBV13, the J gene TRBJ2-3, with D hard to call. The germline V gene has CDR1 PRHDT and CDR2 FYEKMQ (reference sequence). The CDR3 has 13 amino acids. Here the CDR3 reads CASSLLETDTEYF. CDR3 nucleotides: TGTGCCAGCAGCTTACTAGAAACAGATACGGAGTATTTT. The complete variable domain, with remaining parts taken from reference TRBV13 and TRBJ2-3, reads AAGVIQSPRHLIKEKRETATLKCYPIPRHDTVYWYQQGPGQDPQFLISFYEKMQSDKGSIPDRFSAQQFSDYHSELNMSSLELGDSALYFCASSLLETDTEYFGPGTRLTVL.

Notes on this clonotype: Likely a read error: the CDR3 ends without its conserved phenylalanine or tryptophan. The V call is TRBV5-8, the J call TRBJ2-3; D unresolved. CDR1 is SGHTS and CDR2 is YDEGEE in the germline V gene. This CDR3 is 19 amino acids long. The V gene lost 0 bases and the J gene lost 8 bases, with 28 bases spanning the gap. CDR3 bases: TGTGCCAGCAGCTTGGCCGGATTATATTGGGATAGTTCGTCAGGTACGCAGTATTTA. The encoded protein is CASSLAGLYWDSSSGTQYL.

Points on this clonotype: One junction end disagrees with the germline gene, perhaps due to a read error. The rearrangement links TRBV11-3 to TRBJ1-1; no reliable D call. The CDR3 is 15 amino acids. The V gene's germline CDR1 is SGHNT and CDR2 YENEEA. The CDR3 is CASSLGTVLNIEAFF. The CDR3 nucleotides are TGTGCCAGCAGCTTAGGGACGGTATTGAACATTGAAGCTTTCTTT.

This rearrangement joins TRBV29-1 to TRBJ2-3; D is unresolved. CDR1 is SQVTM, CDR2 ANQGSEA, per germline. The CDR3 loop spans 12 amino acids. V gave up 5 bases and J gave up 1 base, with 7 bases separating them. The CDR3 reads CSVRIGTDTQYF. The CDR3 nucleotides are TGCAGCGTTAGGATCGGCACAGATACGCAGTATTTT.

Turning to this clonotype: The CDR3 carries no conserved terminal phenylalanine or tryptophan, so it likely arises from a read error. The chain is built from TRBV13 and TRBJ2-7; unclear D gene. Trimming removed 1 base from V and 0 bases from J, with 7 bases in between. The CDR3 has 14 residues. CDR1 PRHDT and CDR2 FYEKMQ come from the germline V gene (reference sequence). In DNA form, the CDR3 reads TGTGCCAGCAGCTTAGTCCCAGCCTCCTACGAGCAGTACTAC. It yields the protein CASSLVPASYEQYY.

About this clonotype itself: Possible read error: a much larger clone is one base away. The chain joins TRBV29-1 to TRBJ2-3, with 8 nucleotides matching TRBD1. The CDR3 covers 13 residues. Germline V gene data show CDR1 as SQVTM and CDR2 as ANQGSEA. Unmatched junction bases numbered 9, after V lost 7 bases and J lost 6 bases. The CDR3, as DNA: TGCAGCGCTCAACAGGGGGTAGGTGATACGCAGTATTTT. Protein sequence: CSAQQGVGDTQYF.